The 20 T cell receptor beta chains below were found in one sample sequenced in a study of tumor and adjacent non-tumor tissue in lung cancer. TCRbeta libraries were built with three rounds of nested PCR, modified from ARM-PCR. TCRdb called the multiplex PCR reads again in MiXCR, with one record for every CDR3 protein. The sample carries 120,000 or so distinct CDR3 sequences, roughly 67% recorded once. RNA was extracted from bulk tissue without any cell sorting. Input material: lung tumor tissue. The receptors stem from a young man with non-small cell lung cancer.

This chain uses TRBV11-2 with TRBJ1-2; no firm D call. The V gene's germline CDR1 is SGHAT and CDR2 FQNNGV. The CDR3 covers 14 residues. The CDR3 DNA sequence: TGTACCAACAGCCCCGGGCCGCCTAACTATGGCTACACCTTC. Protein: CTNSPGPPNYGYTF.

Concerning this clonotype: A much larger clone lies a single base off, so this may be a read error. The CDR3 coding sequence is TGTGCCATCAGTAACTTCGACAGGAACTACGAGCAGTACTTC. This sequence encodes CAISNFDRNYEQYF. The rearrangement joins TRBV6-5 to TRBJ2-7, with D perhaps matching TRBD1 (6 bases). This CDR3 region has 14 residues. Per the germline V gene, CDR1 is MNHEY and CDR2 is SVGAGI.

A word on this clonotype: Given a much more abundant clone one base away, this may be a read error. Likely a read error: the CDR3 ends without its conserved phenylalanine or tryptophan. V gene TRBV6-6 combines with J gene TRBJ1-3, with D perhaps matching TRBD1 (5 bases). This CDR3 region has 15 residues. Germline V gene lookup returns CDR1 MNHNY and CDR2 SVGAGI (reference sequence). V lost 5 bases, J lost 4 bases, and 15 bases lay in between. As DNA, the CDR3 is TGTGCCAGCAGTCCCAGGGTCCCCGGGGGAAACACCATATATCTT. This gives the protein CASSPRVPGGNTIYL.

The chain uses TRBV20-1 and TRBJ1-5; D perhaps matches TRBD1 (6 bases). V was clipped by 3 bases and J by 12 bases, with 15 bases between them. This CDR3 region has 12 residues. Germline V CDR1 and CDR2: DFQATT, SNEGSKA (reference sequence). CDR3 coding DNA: TGCAGTGCTAGGGGAGGGGGAGGACTCCAGCATTTT. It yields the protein CSARGGGGLQHF.

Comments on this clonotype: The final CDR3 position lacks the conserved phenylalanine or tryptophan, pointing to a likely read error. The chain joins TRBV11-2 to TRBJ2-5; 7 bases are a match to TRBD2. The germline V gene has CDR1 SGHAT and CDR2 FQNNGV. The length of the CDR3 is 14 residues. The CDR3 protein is CASSLGRRGETQYI. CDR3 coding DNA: TGTGCCAGTAGCTTAGGACGGCGGGGGGAGACCCAGTACATC.

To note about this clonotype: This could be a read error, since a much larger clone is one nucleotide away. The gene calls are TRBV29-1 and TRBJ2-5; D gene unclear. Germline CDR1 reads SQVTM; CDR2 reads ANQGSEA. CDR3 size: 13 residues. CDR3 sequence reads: CIVEDVGRETQYF. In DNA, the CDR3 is TGCATCGTTGAAGATGTGGGCCGGGAGACCCAGTACTTC.

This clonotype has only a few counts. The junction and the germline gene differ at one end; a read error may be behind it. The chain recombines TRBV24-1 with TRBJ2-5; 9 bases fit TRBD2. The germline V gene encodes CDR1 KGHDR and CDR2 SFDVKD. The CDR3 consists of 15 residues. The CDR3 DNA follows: TGTGTCACCAGTGTTATAGCGGGAGTCGTGGAGACCCAGTACTTC. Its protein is CVTSVIAGVVETQYF.

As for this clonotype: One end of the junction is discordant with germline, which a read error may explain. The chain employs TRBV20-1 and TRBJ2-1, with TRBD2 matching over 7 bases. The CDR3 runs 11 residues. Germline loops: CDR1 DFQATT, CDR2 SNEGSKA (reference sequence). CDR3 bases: TGCAGTGCTACTGGCGGGGGTGAGCAGTTCTTT. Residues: CSATGGGEQFF.

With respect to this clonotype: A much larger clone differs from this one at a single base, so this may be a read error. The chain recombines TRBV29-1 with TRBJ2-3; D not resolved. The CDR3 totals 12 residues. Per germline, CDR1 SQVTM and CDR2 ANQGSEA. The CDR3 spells CNVVAIINTQYF. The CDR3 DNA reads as TGCAACGTTGTTGCGATAATAAATACGCAGTATTTT.

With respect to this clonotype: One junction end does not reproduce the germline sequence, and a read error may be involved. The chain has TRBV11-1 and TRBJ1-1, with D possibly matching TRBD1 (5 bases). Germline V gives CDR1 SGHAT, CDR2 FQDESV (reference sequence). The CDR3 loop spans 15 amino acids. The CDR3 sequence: CASNSPDSLNTEAFF. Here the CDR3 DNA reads TGTGCGAGCAACTCGCCCGACAGCCTGAACACTGAAGCTTTCTTT.

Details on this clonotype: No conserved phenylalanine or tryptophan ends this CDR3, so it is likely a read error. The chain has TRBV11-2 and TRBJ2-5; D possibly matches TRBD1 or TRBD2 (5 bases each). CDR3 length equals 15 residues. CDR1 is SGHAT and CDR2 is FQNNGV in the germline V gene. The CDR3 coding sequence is TGTGCCAGCAACTTAAGGGGAGAGAAACAGGAGACCCAGTACGTC. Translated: CASNLRGEKQETQYV.

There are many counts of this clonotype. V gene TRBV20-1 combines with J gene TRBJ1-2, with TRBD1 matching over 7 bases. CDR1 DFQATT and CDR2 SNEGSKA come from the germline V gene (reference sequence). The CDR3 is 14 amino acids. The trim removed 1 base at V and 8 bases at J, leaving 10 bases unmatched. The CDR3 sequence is CSARVPRQGRGYTF. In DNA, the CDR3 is TGCAGTGCTAGAGTCCCGCGACAGGGTCGGGGCTACACCTTC.

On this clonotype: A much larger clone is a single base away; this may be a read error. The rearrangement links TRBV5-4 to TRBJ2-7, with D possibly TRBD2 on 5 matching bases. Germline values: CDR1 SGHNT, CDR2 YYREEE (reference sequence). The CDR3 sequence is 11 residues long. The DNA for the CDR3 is TGTGCCAGCATCTTGGAGGACGAGCAGTACTTC. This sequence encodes CASILEDEQYF.

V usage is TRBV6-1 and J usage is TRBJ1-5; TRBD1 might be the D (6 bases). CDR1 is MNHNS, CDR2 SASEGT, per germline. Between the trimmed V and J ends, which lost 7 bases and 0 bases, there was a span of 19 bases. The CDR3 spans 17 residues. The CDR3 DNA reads TGTGCCAGCATATACAAGGGGGGGCCAGATAGCAATCAGCCCCAGCATTTT. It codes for CASIYKGGPDSNQPQHF.

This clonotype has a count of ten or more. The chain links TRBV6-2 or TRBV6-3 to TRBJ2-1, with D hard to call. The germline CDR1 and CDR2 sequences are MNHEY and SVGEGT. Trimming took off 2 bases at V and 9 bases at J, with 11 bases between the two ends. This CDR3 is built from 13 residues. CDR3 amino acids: CASSYMRLGEQFF. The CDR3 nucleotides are TGTGCCAGCAGTTACATGAGATTGGGTGAGCAGTTCTTC.

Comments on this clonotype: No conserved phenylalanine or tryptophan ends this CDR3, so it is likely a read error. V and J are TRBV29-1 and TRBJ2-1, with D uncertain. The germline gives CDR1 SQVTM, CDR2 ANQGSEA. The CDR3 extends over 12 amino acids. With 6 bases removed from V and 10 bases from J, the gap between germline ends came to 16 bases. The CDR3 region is CSVQSFAYEQFL. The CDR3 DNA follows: TGCAGCGTCCAGTCATTTGCATACGAGCAGTTCCTT.

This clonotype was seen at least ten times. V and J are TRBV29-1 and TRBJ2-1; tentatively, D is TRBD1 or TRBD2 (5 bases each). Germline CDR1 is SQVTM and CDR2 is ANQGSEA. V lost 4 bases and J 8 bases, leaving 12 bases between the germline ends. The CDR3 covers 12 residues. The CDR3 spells CSVARGPDEQFF. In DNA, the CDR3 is TGCAGCGTTGCGAGGGGCCCGGATGAGCAGTTCTTC.

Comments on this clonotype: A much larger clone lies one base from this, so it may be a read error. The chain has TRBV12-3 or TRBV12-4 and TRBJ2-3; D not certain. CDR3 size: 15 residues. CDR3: CTSSFETASTDTQYF. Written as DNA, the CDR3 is TGTACCAGCAGTTTTGAAACAGCTAGCACAGATACGCAGTATTTT.

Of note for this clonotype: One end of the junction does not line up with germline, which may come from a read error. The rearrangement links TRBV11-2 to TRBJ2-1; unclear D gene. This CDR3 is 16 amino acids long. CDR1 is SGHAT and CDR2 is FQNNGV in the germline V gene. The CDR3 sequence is CASSLYAVASYNEQLF. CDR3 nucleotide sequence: TGTGCCAGCAGCTTATATGCTGTCGCGTCCTACAATGAGCAGTTATTC. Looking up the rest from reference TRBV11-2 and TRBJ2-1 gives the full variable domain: EAGVAQSPRYKIIEKRQSVAFWCNPISGHATLYWYQQILGQGPKLLIQFQNNGVVDDSQLPKDRFSAERLKGVDSTLKIQPAKLEDSAVYLCASSLYAVASYNEQLFGPGTRLTVL.

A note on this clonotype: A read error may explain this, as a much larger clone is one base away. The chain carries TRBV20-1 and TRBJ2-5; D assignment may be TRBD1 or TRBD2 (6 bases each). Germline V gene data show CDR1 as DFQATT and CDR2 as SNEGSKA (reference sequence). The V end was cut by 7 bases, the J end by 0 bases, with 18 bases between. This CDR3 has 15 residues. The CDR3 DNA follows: TGCAGTGTCCCCCGGCGGGACATCTACCAAGAGACCCAGTACTTC. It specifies CSVPRRDIYQETQYF.